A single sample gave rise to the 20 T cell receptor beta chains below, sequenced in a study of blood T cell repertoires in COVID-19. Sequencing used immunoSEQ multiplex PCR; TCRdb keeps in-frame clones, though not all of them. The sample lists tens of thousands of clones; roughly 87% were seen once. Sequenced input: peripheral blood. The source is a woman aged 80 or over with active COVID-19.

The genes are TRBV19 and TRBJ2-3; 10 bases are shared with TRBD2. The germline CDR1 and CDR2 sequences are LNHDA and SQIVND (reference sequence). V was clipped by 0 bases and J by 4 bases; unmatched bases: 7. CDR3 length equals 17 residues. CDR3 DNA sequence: TGTGCCAGTAGTATAGATCACAGCGGGGGGGCGGCAGATACGCAGTATTTT. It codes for CASSIDHSGGAADTQYF.

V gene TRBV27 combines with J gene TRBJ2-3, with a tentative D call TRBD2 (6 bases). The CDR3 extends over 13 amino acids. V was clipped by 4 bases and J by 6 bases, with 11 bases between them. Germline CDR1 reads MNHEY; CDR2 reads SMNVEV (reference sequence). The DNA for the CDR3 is TGTGCCAGCAGTTCCACTAGCTTGGATACGCAGTATTTT. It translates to CASSSTSLDTQYF.

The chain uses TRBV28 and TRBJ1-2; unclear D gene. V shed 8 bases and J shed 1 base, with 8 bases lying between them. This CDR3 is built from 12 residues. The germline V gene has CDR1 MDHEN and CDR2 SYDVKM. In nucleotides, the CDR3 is TGTGCCAGCGGCGGGCATAACTATGGCTACACCTTC. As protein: CASGGHNYGYTF.

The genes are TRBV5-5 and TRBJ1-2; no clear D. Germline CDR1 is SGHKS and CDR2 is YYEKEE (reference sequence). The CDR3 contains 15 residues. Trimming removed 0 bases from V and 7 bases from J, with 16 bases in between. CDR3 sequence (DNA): TGTGCCAGCAGCTTGGCCATGGCCCCGAGAGGTGGCTACACCTTC. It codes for CASSLAMAPRGGYTF.

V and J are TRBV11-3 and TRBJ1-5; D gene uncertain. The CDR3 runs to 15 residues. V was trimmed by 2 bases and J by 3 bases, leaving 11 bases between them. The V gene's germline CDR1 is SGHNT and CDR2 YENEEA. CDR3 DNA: TGTGCCAGCAGCTTACCCGACATTTTCAATCAGCCCCAGCATTTT. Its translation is CASSLPDIFNQPQHF.

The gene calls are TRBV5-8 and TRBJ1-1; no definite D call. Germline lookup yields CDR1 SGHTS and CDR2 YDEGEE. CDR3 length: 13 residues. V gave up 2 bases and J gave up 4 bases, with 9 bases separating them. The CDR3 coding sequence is TGTGCCAGCAGCTTTAGTAGGAGCACTGAAGCTTTCTTT. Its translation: CASSFSRSTEAFF.

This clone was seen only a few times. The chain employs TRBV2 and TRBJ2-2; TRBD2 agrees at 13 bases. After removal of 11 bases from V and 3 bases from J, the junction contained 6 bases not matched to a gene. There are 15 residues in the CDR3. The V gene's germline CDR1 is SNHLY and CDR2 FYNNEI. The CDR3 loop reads CALGTSGADTGELFF. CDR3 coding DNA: TGTGCCTTAGGGACTAGCGGGGCCGACACCGGGGAGCTGTTTTTT.

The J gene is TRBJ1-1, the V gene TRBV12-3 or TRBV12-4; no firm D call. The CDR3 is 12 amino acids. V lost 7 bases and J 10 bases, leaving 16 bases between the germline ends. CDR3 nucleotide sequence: TGTGCCAGCACCGATTTGGGAGGGCGAGCTTTCTTT. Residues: CASTDLGGRAFF.

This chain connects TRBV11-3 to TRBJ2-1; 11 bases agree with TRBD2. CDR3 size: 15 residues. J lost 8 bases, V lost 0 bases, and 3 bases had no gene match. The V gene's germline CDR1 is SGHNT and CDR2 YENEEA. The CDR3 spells CASSLDSGGADEQFF. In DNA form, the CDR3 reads TGTGCCAGCAGCTTAGATAGCGGGGGGGCCGATGAGCAGTTCTTC.

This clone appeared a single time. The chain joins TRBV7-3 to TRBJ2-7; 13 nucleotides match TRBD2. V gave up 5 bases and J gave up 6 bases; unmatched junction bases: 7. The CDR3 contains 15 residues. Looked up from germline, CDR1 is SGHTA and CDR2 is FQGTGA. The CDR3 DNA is TGTGCCAGCAGCATCGGACTAGCGGGGGCCGGCGAGCAGTACTTC. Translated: CASSIGLAGAGEQYF.

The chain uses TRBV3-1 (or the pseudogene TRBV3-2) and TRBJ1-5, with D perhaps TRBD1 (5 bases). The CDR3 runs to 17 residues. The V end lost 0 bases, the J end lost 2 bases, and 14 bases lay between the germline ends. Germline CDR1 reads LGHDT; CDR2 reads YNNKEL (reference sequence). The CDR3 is CASSQDAGGGGNQPQHF. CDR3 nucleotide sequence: TGTGCCAGCAGCCAAGATGCGGGGGGAGGGGGCAATCAGCCCCAGCATTTT.

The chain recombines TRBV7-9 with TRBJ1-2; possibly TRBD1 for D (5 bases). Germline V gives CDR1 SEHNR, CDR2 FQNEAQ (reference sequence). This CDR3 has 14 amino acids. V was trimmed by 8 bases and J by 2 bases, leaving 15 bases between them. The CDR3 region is CASSEGRTNYGYTF. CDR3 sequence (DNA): TGTGCCAGCTCCGAGGGGAGGACGAACTATGGCTACACCTTC.

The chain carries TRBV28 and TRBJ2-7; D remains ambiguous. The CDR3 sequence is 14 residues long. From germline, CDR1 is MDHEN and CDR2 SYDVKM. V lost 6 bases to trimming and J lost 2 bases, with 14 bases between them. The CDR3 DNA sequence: TGTGCCAGCAGCTCCTTTGACACAGCCTACGAGCAGTACTTC. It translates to CASSSFDTAYEQYF.

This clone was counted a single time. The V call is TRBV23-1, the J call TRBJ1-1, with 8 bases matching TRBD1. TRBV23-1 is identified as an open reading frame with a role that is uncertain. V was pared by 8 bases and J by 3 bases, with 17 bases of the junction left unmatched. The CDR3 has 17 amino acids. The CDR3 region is CASPCGGRGRRDTEAFF. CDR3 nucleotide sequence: TGCGCCAGCCCTTGTGGGGGCAGGGGGCGGAGGGACACTGAAGCTTTCTTT.

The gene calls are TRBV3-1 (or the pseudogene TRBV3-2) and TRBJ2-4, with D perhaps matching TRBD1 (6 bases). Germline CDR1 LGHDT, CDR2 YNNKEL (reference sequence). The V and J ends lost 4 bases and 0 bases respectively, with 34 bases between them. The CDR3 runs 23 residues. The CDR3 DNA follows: TGTGCCAGCAGCCCACCAATTCTCAAAACTCCAGACAGAGGACAGCTAGCCAAAAACATTCAGTACTTC. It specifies CASSPPILKTPDRGQLAKNIQYF.

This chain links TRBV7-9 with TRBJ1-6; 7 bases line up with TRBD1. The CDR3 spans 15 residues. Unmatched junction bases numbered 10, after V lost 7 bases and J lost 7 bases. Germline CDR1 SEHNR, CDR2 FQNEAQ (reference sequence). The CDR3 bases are TGTGCCAGCACCGTCGGAGGGGGCGGAAATTCACCCCTCCACTTT. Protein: CASTVGGGGNSPLHF. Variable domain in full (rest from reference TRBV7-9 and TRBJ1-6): DTGVSQNPRHKITKRGQNVTFRCDPISEHNRLYWYRQTLGQGPEFLTYFQNEAQLEKSRLLSDRFSAERPKGSFSTLEIQRTEQGDSAMYLCASTVGGGGNSPLHFGNGTRLTVT.

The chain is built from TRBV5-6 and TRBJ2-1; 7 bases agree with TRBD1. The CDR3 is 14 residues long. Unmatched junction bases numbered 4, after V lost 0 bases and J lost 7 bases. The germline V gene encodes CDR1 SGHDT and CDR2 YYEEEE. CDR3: CASSLGQGWNEQFF. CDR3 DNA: TGTGCCAGCAGCTTGGGACAGGGATGGAATGAGCAGTTCTTC. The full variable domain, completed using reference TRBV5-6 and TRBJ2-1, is DAGVTQSPTHLIKTRGQQVTLRCSPKSGHDTVSWYQQALGQGPQFIFQYYEEEERQRGNFPDRFSGHQFPNYSSELNVNALLLGDSALYLCASSLGQGWNEQFFGPGTRLTVL.

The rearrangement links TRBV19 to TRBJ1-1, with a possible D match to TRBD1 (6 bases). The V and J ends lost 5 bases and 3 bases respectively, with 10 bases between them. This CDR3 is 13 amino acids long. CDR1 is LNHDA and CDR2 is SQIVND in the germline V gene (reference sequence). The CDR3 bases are TGTGCCAGTAGTCCAAGGACAGACACTGAAGCTTTCTTT. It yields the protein CASSPRTDTEAFF.

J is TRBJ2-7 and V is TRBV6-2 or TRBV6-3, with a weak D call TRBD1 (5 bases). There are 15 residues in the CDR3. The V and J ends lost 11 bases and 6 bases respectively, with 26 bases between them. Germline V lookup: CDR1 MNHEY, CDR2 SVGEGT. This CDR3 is CAASRTTAVGAEQYF. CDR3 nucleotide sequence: TGTGCCGCCAGCCGGACGACAGCCGTTGGCGCCGAGCAGTACTTC.

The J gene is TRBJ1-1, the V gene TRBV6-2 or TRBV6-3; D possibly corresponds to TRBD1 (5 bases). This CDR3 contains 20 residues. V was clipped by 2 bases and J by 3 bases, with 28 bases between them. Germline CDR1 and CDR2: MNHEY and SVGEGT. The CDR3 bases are TGTGCCAGCAGTTACGTCGGTTCGGGGGGTAGGAGTTATTCGGACACTGAAGCTTTCTTT. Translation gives CASSYVGSGGRSYSDTEAFF.